This TCR beta chain emerged from a study of blood T cell repertoires in COVID-19. Across the study: Acute-phase and convalescent COVID-19 samples originated in the United States, Italy and Spain. PBMCs, B-cell-depleted T cells, or T cells were the source of the cDNA or gDNA that made up the material.

In the original workflow: Nucleated cell number was recorded as an estimate derived from reference gene primer amplification. Clones were sequenced by immunoSEQ multiplex PCR, and TCRdb holds only the in-frame ones, with some missing. V and J calls and clone size are as listed in that table; D and trimming were resolved from the DNA. The sample lists around 70,000 clones; about four fifths were seen once. This clone has just one count. Sequencing was carried out using peripheral blood. This TCR was recovered from a man between 65 and 85 years old with acute or convalescent COVID-19.

For the CDR3, the DNA is TGCGCCAGCAGCTTGGGGCCGATTAATCAGCCCCAGCATTTT. Protein: CASSLGPINQPQHF. The V and J genes are TRBV5-1 and TRBJ1-5; unclear D gene. Germline CDR1 is SGHRS and CDR2 is YFSETQ. This CDR3 is built from 14 residues. Trimming took off 0 bases at V and 4 bases at J, with 8 bases between the two ends. Based on the CDR3 plus reference TRBV5-1 and TRBJ1-5, the full variable domain is KAGVTQTPRYLIKTRGQQVTLSCSPISGHRSVSWYQQTPGQGLQFLFEYFSETQRNKGNFPGRFSGRQFSNSRSEMNVSTLELGDSALYLCASSLGPINQPQHFGDGTRLSIL.